This TCR beta chain was sequenced for a study of cytomegalovirus exposure and HLA in healthy donors (dated by TCRdb to about 2017). In the study overall: A later analysis indicated that the roughly 120 validation repertoires were generated on the platform also employed for the 700 or so repertoires of the first cohort. The study aimed to test whether signatures of past pathogen exposure could be identified by cataloging public T cell receptors. High-throughput TCR immunosequencing, statistical association of individual TCRs with disease status, and machine learning were combined to predict cytomegalovirus infection status. Besides the first cohort of approximately 670 subjects, a separate validation cohort made up of roughly 120 different subjects was used.

The donors were included in the validation cohort of approximately 120 subjects, a group kept apart from the approximately 670-subject first cohort. Library method: the immunoSEQ multiplex PCR assay. The study's processing was this. A statistical classification framework was developed to diagnose cytomegalovirus status using the catalog of TCR beta chain sequences. Held by TCRdb, this immuneACCESS table contains in-frame sequences only and omits some clones. Under half of the omission traces to an unresolved V gene where checked; the cause of the rest is unknown. V, J and clone size derive from that table, while D and trimming were established from the DNA sequence. In this sample the table shows 90,000 or so clones, 95% to 98% of which occur a single time. The ten top clones hold roughly 0.82% of the sample. According to the germline V gene, CDR1 reads ENHRY and CDR2 reads SYGVKD. Trimming costs V 0 bases and J 3 bases, and their ends lie 8 bases apart. The CDR3 has 14 amino acids, counting the end cysteine and phenylalanine. Here the CDR3 DNA is all that survives: 42 bases in frame from base 1.

This clone was observed a single time. Its antigen is not yet known. Per-base quality was not reported, and no clone a single base away is much larger than it. On the study overall, not on this receptor specifically: The authors suggested that the approach could potentially be extended to other disease states and immunological phenotypes. Of the cluster scores, 90% to 95% were above 0 in a later analysis, which found that TCRs clustered in the first cohort also tended to co-occur in the 120 or so validation repertoires. Three of the identified cytomegalovirus-associated TCR beta chains were confirmed in vitro to be specific for cytomegalovirus antigens. A later analysis lacked HLA typing for the validation cohort, so it scored co-occurrence in that cohort across all 120 repertoires. The classifier was reported to diagnose cytomegalovirus status with high specificity and sensitivity in both the original cohort and the validation cohort. Most TCR sequences were observed very rarely across donors, whereas some public TCRs were present in many individuals. The study listed 164 TCR beta chains as associated with cytomegalovirus.

Sequencing was carried out using PBMCs. The V and J genes are TRBV10-3 and TRBJ1-1, with no reliable assignment of the D segment. The source is a man between 18 and 29 years old in good health and CMV-seronegative. The bases are TGTGCCATCAGTGAGTCGTCGGGAGACACTGAAGCTTTCTTT. It codes for CAISESSGDTEAFF.